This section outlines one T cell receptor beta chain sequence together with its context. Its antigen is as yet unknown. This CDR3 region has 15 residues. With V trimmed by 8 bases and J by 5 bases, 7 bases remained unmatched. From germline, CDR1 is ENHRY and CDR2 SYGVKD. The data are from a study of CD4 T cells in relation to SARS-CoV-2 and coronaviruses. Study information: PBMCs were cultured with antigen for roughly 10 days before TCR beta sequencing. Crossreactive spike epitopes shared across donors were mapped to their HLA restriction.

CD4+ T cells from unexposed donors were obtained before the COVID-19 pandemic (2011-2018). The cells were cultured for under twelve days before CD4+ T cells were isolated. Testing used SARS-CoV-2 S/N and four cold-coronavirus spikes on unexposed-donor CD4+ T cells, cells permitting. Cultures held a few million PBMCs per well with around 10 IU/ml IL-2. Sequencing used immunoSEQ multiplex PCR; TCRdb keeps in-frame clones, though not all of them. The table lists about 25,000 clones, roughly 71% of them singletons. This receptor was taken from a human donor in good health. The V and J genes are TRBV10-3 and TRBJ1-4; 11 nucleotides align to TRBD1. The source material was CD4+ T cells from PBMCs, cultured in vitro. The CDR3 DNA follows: TGTGCCATCGGGGGACAGGGGGGTACGAATGAAAAACTGTTTTTT. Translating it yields CAIGGQGGTNEKLFF.